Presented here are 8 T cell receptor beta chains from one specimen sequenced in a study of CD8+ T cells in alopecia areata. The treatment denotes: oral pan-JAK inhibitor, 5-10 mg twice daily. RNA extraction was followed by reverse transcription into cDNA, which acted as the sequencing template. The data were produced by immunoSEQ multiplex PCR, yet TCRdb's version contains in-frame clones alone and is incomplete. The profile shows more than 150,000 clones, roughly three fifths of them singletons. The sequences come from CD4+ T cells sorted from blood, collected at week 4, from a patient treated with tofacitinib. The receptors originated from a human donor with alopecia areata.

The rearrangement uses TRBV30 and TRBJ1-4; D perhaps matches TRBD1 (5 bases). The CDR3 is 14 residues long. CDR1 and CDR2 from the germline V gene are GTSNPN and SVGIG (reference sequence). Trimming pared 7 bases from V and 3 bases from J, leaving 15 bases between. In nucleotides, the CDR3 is TGTGCCTCTCCCTCGGGGACCCCTAATGAAAAACTGTTTTTT. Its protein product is CASPSGTPNEKLFF.

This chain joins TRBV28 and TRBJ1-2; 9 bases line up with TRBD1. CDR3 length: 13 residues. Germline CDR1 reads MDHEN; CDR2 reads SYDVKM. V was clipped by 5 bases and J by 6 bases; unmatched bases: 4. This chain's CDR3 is CASSPRTGDGYTF. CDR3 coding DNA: TGTGCCAGCAGTCCCCGGACAGGGGATGGCTACACCTTC.

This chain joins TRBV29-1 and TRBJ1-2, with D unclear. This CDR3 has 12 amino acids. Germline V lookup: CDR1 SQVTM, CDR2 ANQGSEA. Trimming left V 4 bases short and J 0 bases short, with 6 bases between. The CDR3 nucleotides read TGCAGCGTTGGCGCTTCTAACTATGGCTACACCTTC. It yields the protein CSVGASNYGYTF.

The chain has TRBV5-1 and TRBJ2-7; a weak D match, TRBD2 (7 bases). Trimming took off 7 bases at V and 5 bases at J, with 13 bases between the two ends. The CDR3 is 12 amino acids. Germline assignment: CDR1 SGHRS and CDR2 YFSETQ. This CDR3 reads CASSGGGDEQYF. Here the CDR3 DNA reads TGCGCCAGCTCGGGGGGCGGTGACGAGCAGTACTTC.

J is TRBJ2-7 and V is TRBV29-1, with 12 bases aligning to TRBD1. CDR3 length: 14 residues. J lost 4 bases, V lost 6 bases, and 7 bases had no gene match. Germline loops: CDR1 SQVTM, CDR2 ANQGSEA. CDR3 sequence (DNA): TGCAGCGTCGGACCGGGACAGGGGGCTTACGAGCAGTACTTC. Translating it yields CSVGPGQGAYEQYF.

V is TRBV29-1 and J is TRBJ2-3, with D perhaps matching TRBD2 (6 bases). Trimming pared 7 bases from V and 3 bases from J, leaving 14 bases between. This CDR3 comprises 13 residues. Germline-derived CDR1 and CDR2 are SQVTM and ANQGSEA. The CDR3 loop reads CSGSTAGTDTQYF. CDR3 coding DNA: TGCAGCGGTTCTACCGCGGGGACAGATACGCAGTATTTT.

DNA of the CDR3: TGCAGCCTATTAGGGCCGCTGAGCTCCTACAATGAGCAGTTCTTC. Its translation: CSLLGPLSSYNEQFF. The chain combines TRBV29-1 with TRBJ2-1; no clear D. V lost 8 bases and J lost 0, with 17 bases in between. The CDR3 has 15 amino acids. CDR1 SQVTM and CDR2 ANQGSEA come from the germline V gene.

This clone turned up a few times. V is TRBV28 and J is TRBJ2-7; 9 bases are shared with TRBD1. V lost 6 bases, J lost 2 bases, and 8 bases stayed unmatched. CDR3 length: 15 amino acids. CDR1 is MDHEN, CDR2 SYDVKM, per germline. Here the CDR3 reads CASRQQGAFTYEQYF. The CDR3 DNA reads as TGTGCCAGCAGACAACAGGGGGCATTCACCTACGAGCAGTACTTC.